This entry lists 9 T cell receptor beta chains sequenced from one sample in a study of T cell clonotyping in hematopoietic cell transplantation. Some clones are missing from TCRdb's copy, which holds only in-frame ones; the method was immunoSEQ multiplex PCR. The sample lists tens of thousands of clones, about 93% seen once, with 0.7% to 0.95% in the top ten. Specimen: peripheral blood mononuclear cells. These receptors came from a woman between 50 and 59 years old in good health. Some clones in this sample may be carry-over from other donors' samples.

This clone appeared once. V gene TRBV27 combines with J gene TRBJ1-4, with a weak D call TRBD1 (6 bases). Germline CDR1 is MNHEY and CDR2 is SMNVEV (reference sequence). The CDR3 runs 15 residues. Trimming removed 8 bases from V and 7 bases from J, with 20 bases in between. CDR3 nucleotide sequence: TGTGCCAGCCACCCTCGGGGGGGCGGAGGTGAAAAACTGTTTTTT. Translating gives CASHPRGGGGEKLFF.

The chain is built from TRBV5-1 and TRBJ2-2; 13 positions match TRBD2. The germline gives CDR1 SGHRS, CDR2 YFSETQ. V shed 4 bases and J 6 bases; nucleotides not matched to a gene: 3. The CDR3 covers 15 residues. CDR3 amino acids: CASSTGTSGAGELFF. CDR3 coding DNA: TGCGCCAGCAGCACAGGGACTAGCGGGGCCGGGGAGCTGTTTTTT.

V usage is TRBV2 and J usage is TRBJ1-5; D remains ambiguous. Trimming left V 3 bases short and J 4 bases short, with 10 bases between. CDR3 length: 14 amino acids. Germline V CDR1 and CDR2: SNHLY, FYNNEI. CDR3 in amino acids: CASSEVAANQPQHF. Here the CDR3 DNA reads TGTGCCAGCAGTGAGGTGGCCGCGAATCAGCCCCAGCATTTT.

The J gene is TRBJ2-5, the V gene TRBV9; 9 bases are shared with TRBD2. CDR1 is SGDLS and CDR2 is YYNGEE in the germline V gene. The CDR3 is made up of 15 amino acids. Unmatched junction bases numbered 9, after V lost 4 bases and J lost 5 bases. CDR3 residues: CASSFQAGGTETQYF. The CDR3 bases are TGTGCCAGCAGCTTTCAAGCGGGGGGCACGGAGACCCAGTACTTC. The full variable domain, rest sourced from reference TRBV9 and TRBJ2-5, is DSGVTQTPKHLITATGQRVTLRCSPRSGDLSVYWYQQSLDQGLQFLIQYYNGEERAKGNILERFSAQQFPDLHSELNLSSLELGDSALYFCASSFQAGGTETQYFGPGTRLLVL.

The chain uses TRBV19 and TRBJ2-3; D unresolved. Germline V gene sequence: CDR1 LNHDA, CDR2 SQIVND (reference sequence). The CDR3 extends over 14 amino acids. The germline V and J ends were trimmed by 6 bases and 0 bases, with 10 bases remaining between them. Written as DNA, the CDR3 is TGTGCCAGTAGGGCTAGAACTAGCACAGATACGCAGTATTTT. This gives the protein CASRARTSTDTQYF.

The V gene is TRBV14, the J gene TRBJ2-2; D may match TRBD1 or TRBD2 (5 bases each). V shed 4 bases and J shed 7 bases, with 19 bases lying between them. CDR1 and CDR2 from the germline V gene are SGHDN and FVKESK. The length of the CDR3 is 16 residues. The chain's CDR3 is CASSRRPTVNSGELFF. In DNA, the CDR3 is TGTGCCAGCAGCCGGAGGCCGACAGTTAATAGCGGGGAGCTGTTTTTT.

The chain has TRBV30 and TRBJ1-6, with D uncertain. Germline CDR1 reads GTSNPN; CDR2 reads SVGIG (reference sequence). Trimming pared 8 bases from V and 0 bases from J, leaving 14 bases between. This CDR3 region has 15 residues. The CDR3 spells CAADTGSSYNSPLHF. The CDR3, as DNA: TGTGCCGCAGACACCGGGAGCTCCTATAATTCACCCCTCCACTTT. Full variable domain (missing parts from reference TRBV30 and TRBJ1-6): SQTIHQWPATLVQPVGSPLSLECTVEGTSNPNLYWYRQAAGRGLQLLFYSVGIGQISSEVPQNLSASRPQDRQFILSSKKLLLSDSGFYLCAADTGSSYNSPLHFGNGTRLTVT.

The genes are TRBV7-2 and TRBJ1-1; D is uncertain. Germline lookup yields CDR1 SGHTA and CDR2 FQGNSA. Trimming cost V 1 base and J 8 bases, with 11 bases left between them. The CDR3 is 13 amino acids. DNA of the CDR3: TGTGCCAGCAGCTTAGGAGTGCAGGAAGAAGCTTTCTTT. Amino acids: CASSLGVQEEAFF.

Details on this clone: The junction and the germline gene differ at one end; a read error may be behind it. The chain uses TRBV29-1 and TRBJ2-5; perhaps D is TRBD1 or TRBD2 (5 bases each). The CDR3 has 13 amino acids. CDR1 is SQVTM, CDR2 ANQGSEA, per germline. CDR3 sequence reads: CSVEVARGWEQYF. In DNA, the CDR3 is TGCAGCGTGGAAGTCGCCCGGGGCTGGGAGCAGTACTTC.